Sequencing of this TCR beta chain was carried out in a study of cytomegalovirus exposure and HLA in healthy donors. Overall study results and limits: Reportedly, cytomegalovirus status was diagnosed with high sensitivity and specificity. First-cohort TCR clusters tended to co-occur in the roughly 120 validation repertoires, a later analysis found. Overall, 164 TCR beta chains were annotated as cytomegalovirus-associated.

With regard to this clone: Its antigen is still unknown.

Germline CDR1 and CDR2: SGHTS and YDEGEE. This CDR3 contains 16 residues. The junction had 10 bases not matched to a gene; V was cut back by 0 bases and J by 6 bases. The donors were in the approximately 120-subject validation cohort, distinct from the 666-subject first cohort. Profiled with immunoSEQ multiplex PCR; TCRdb holds only in-frame clones, not every one. In the table there are 220,000 or so clones, approximately 80% of which are singletons. Input material: PBMCs. The clonotype was recovered from a woman between 25 and 40 years old in good health and CMV-seropositive. The chain couples TRBV5-8 to TRBJ2-7; 9 bases align to TRBD2. For the CDR3, the DNA is TGTGCCAGCAGCTTGGGGGCGGGAGGGCCATACGCCGAGCAGTACTTC. It is translated as CASSLGAGGPYAEQYF.